The entry below describes one TCR beta chain. The target antigen is unknown. V was pared by 1 base and J by 1 base, with 12 bases between. This CDR3 is built from 15 residues. Germline CDR1 DFQATT, CDR2 SNEGSKA (reference sequence). Included in the TCR beta cDNA libraries were unique molecular identifiers. T cells numbering 1 to 10 million yielded cDNA molecules that totaled roughly 0.5 million. Each CDR3 protein is one row after TCRdb ran MiXCR on the PCR reads. The repertoire consists of roughly 570,000 distinct CDR3 sequences, with around 36% occurring once and the leading ten covering roughly 6%. The data originate from a study of post-analysis software for immune sequencing data. Study background: The patients showed relapsing-remitting, secondary progressive and progressive-relapsing multiple sclerosis courses. Study-wide points: TRBV segments more frequent in patients than in controls numbered roughly five and included TRBV5-6, TRBV5-1 and TRBV20-1. Significantly decreased normalized Chao1 diversity was recorded for multiple sclerosis patients relative to controls. Batch-mates among the samples co-clustered strongly by F measure.

The source of this sequence is a girl under 18 with multiple sclerosis. Sequencing was performed on blood. The J gene is TRBJ2-3, the V gene TRBV20-1, with D unresolved. CDR3 nucleotide sequence: TGCAGTGCTAGAGGCGACTTCCTAGGCACAGATACGCAGTATTTT. It is translated as CSARGDFLGTDTQYF.